The 31 T cell receptor beta chains below come from one sample, sequenced in a study of CD8 T cells in Susac syndrome. Reverse transcription of 0.5 to 1 ug RNA was carried out with random hexamers. TCRdb passed the immunoSEQ multiplex PCR reads through MiXCR, listing each CDR3 protein once. The sample includes 170,000 or so distinct CDR3 sequences, 80% to 95% seen only once; the top ten take roughly 0.098%. The sequencing sample was made of CD4+ T cells from PBMCs. Receptors originate from a human donor with multiple sclerosis.

J is TRBJ2-2 and V is TRBV7-2, with 8 bases identical to TRBD2. The CDR3 length is 16 residues. Germline V lookup: CDR1 SGHTA, CDR2 FQGNSA. Trimming took 4 bases from V and 4 from J; bases not matched to a gene: 8. CDR3 loop: CASSSRTSPSTGELFF. CDR3 bases: TGTGCCAGCAGCTCAAGGACTAGCCCGAGCACCGGGGAGCTGTTTTTT.

The table lists this clonotype with a count of one. V gene TRBV7-9 combines with J gene TRBJ2-6; D uncertain. Looked up from germline, CDR1 is SEHNR and CDR2 is FQNEAQ (reference sequence). V was shortened by 4 bases and J by 4 bases, with 11 bases between the two germline ends. The CDR3 loop spans 15 amino acids. CDR3 region: CASSSIGLGANVLTF. Written as DNA, the CDR3 is TGTGCCAGCAGCTCGATCGGATTGGGGGCCAACGTCCTGACTTTC.

The V call is TRBV20-1, the J call TRBJ2-7, with a possible D match to TRBD1 (6 bases). There are 14 residues in the CDR3. Germline CDR1 DFQATT, CDR2 SNEGSKA (reference sequence). V was pared by 5 bases and J by 4 bases, with 18 bases between. The CDR3 protein is CSASTPGTHYEQYF. The CDR3 DNA reads as TGCAGTGCTTCCACTCCCGGGACACATTACGAGCAGTACTTC.

The J gene is TRBJ2-5, the V gene TRBV12-3 or TRBV12-4; 7 bases agree with TRBD2. The length of the CDR3 is 13 residues. V trimming: 3 bases; J trimming: 4 bases; junction bases outside the gene matches: 2. This chain's CDR3 is CASSLGGIETQYF. For the CDR3, the DNA is TGTGCCAGCAGTTTGGGAGGGATAGAGACCCAGTACTTC.

The chain employs TRBV30 and TRBJ1-6; D not resolved. Germline CDR1 GTSNPN, CDR2 SVGIG (reference sequence). Between the trimmed V and J ends, which lost 2 bases and 15 bases, there was a span of 11 bases. This CDR3 has 11 residues. CDR3 sequence: CAWSLRRNLHF. The CDR3, as DNA: TGTGCCTGGAGTCTAAGACGGAACCTCCACTTT. The full variable domain, with the rest looked up from reference TRBV30 and TRBJ1-6, is SQTIHQWPATLVQPVGSPLSLECTVEGTSNPNLYWYRQAAGRGLQLLFYSVGIGQISSEVPQNLSASRPQDRQFILSSKKLLLSDSGFYLCAWSLRRNLHFGNGTRLTVT.

This clonotype has just a few counts. The rearrangement joins TRBV6-1 to TRBJ2-7; D is uncertain. CDR3 length equals 14 residues. V was trimmed by 5 bases and J by 3 bases, leaving 14 bases between them. Per the germline V gene, CDR1 is MNHNS and CDR2 is SASEGT. This chain's CDR3 is CASSLAPRLYEQYF. In nucleotides, the CDR3 is TGTGCCAGCAGTTTAGCACCCCGACTCTACGAGCAGTACTTC.

V usage is TRBV4-1 and J usage is TRBJ1-6, with TRBD1 identical over 8 bases. J was trimmed by 7 bases and V by 4 bases; bases with no gene match: 15. Germline-derived CDR1 and CDR2 are MGHRA and YSYEKL. CDR3 length: 18 amino acids. The CDR3 sequence is CASSRRHGQGTENSPLHF. For the CDR3, the DNA is TGCGCCAGCAGCCGTAGACATGGACAGGGTACGGAAAATTCACCCCTCCACTTT.

The chain has TRBV7-2 and TRBJ1-6; perhaps TRBD1 as D (6 bases). CDR1 and CDR2 (germline): SGHTA, FQGNSA. With 7 bases removed from V and 8 bases from J, the gap between germline ends came to 18 bases. The CDR3 loop spans 15 amino acids. CDR3 region: CASNLSGDIYSPLHF. In DNA, the CDR3 is TGTGCCAGCAACCTAAGCGGGGACATCTATTCACCCCTCCACTTT. The variable domain in full, completed from reference TRBV7-2 and TRBJ1-6, reads GAGVSQSPSNKVTEKGKDVELRCDPISGHTALYWYRQSLGQGLEFLIYFQGNSAPDKSGLPSDRFSAERTGGSVSTLTIQRTQQEDSAVYLCASNLSGDIYSPLHFGNGTRLTVT.

The rearrangement uses TRBV12-3 or TRBV12-4 and TRBJ2-2, with D perhaps TRBD2 (7 bases). The CDR3 loop spans 15 amino acids. V lost 8 bases and J 6 bases, leaving 19 bases between the germline ends. The CDR3 region has the DNA TGTGCCAGCGCGCCTAGCGGATCAGGGGCCGGGGAGCTGTTTTTT. It is translated as CASAPSGSGAGELFF.

The gene calls are TRBV5-6 and TRBJ1-2, with D uncertain. The V gene lost 0 bases and the J gene lost 1 base, with 7 bases spanning the gap. Germline CDR1 SGHDT, CDR2 YYEEEE. The CDR3 runs to 14 residues. The CDR3 loop is CASSLVVVNYGYTF. The CDR3 region has the DNA TGTGCCAGCAGCTTGGTCGTCGTTAACTATGGCTACACCTTC.

The chain carries TRBV27 and TRBJ2-7; tentative D call: TRBD2 (6 bases). Per the germline V gene, CDR1 is MNHEY and CDR2 is SMNVEV (reference sequence). Between the trimmed V and J ends, which lost 4 bases and 0 bases, there was a span of 16 bases. This CDR3 region has 16 residues. The CDR3: CASSSRAAGTSYEQYF. The CDR3 DNA reads as TGTGCCAGCAGTTCCCGGGCTGCGGGGACCTCCTACGAGCAGTACTTC.

The chain carries TRBV24-1 and TRBJ2-1, with TRBD2 matching 13 bases. V was clipped by 5 bases and J by 2 bases; unmatched bases: 17. The CDR3 is 21 amino acids. Germline V lookup: CDR1 KGHDR, CDR2 SFDVKD. The CDR3 reads CATSVGLAGEIVAGAYNEQFF. The CDR3 coding sequence is TGTGCCACCAGTGTTGGACTAGCGGGAGAAATTGTAGCGGGAGCCTACAATGAGCAGTTCTTC.

The chain recombines TRBV4-3 with TRBJ2-7, with 13 bases aligning to TRBD2. The length of the CDR3 is 15 residues. Germline-derived CDR1 and CDR2 are LGHNA and YSLEER. J was trimmed by 3 bases and V by 3 bases; bases with no gene match: 2. The CDR3 here is CASSQGLAGIYEQYF. Here the CDR3 DNA reads TGCGCCAGCAGCCAGGGACTAGCGGGGATCTACGAGCAGTACTTC.

The rearrangement links TRBV6-1 to TRBJ1-1, with D unclear. V dropped 4 bases and J dropped 0 bases, with 15 bases sitting between them. CDR3 length equals 16 residues. Germline values: CDR1 MNHNS, CDR2 SASEGT. Here the CDR3 reads CASSAAERLMNTEAFF. The DNA for the CDR3 is TGTGCCAGCAGTGCAGCGGAGAGGCTCATGAACACTGAAGCTTTCTTT.

This chain uses TRBV5-1 with TRBJ2-7; possibly TRBD1 for D (5 bases). From germline, CDR1 is SGHRS and CDR2 YFSETQ. The CDR3 length is 14 residues. V lost 4 bases to trimming and J lost 0 bases, with 11 bases between them. The CDR3 coding sequence is TGCGCCAGCAGCCCCGACAGCAACTCCTACGAGCAGTACTTC. Its translation is CASSPDSNSYEQYF.

The chain couples TRBV10-3 to TRBJ1-2; unclear D gene. Germline CDR1 ENHRY, CDR2 SYGVKD. Trimming removed 6 bases at V and 2 bases at J, with 10 bases between. CDR3 length equals 13 residues. The CDR3 DNA follows: TGTGCCATCAGGGACGGCTTGAACTATGGCTACACCTTC. Protein sequence: CAIRDGLNYGYTF.

The gene calls are TRBV10-3 and TRBJ2-1, with D possibly being TRBD2 (6 bases). This CDR3 has 14 amino acids. Germline values: CDR1 ENHRY, CDR2 SYGVKD. The V end was cut by 6 bases, the J end by 5 bases, with 14 bases between. In nucleotides, the CDR3 is TGTGCCATCAGCCCTCATGGCGGGGACAATGAGCAGTTCTTC. Translated: CAISPHGGDNEQFF.

V and J are TRBV3-1 and TRBJ2-5, with a weak D call TRBD1 (6 bases). Deletions cut 5 bases from V and 5 bases from J, with 18 bases between. Germline V gene data show CDR1 as LGHDT and CDR2 as YNNKEL (reference sequence). This CDR3 has 15 residues. The CDR3 region has the DNA TGTGCCAGCAGCTATATGACCGGGACATCGGAGACCCAGTACTTC. Protein: CASSYMTGTSETQYF.

This clonotype was picked up one time. The chain's CDR3 is CASSQGNNSPYEQYF. CDR3 coding DNA: TGTGCCAGCAGCCAAGGAAACAACAGTCCCTACGAGCAGTACTTC. The chain combines TRBV4-2 with TRBJ2-7; unclear D gene. Trimming left V 1 base short and J 2 bases short, with 12 bases between. Germline V CDR1 and CDR2: LGHNA, YNFKEQ. This CDR3 comprises 15 residues.

This chain uses TRBV9 with TRBJ2-1; 7 bases fit TRBD2. Germline CDR1 and CDR2: SGDLS and YYNGEE. J was trimmed by 4 bases and V by 2 bases; bases with no gene match: 12. The CDR3 loop spans 17 amino acids. The CDR3 protein is CASSVLGWEGLYNEQFF. The CDR3 bases are TGTGCCAGCAGCGTTCTAGGGTGGGAGGGCCTTTACAATGAGCAGTTCTTC.

The J gene is TRBJ2-3, the V gene TRBV9, with 7 bases fitting TRBD1. V lost 3 bases, J lost 4 bases, and 8 bases stayed unmatched. Per germline, CDR1 SGDLS and CDR2 YYNGEE. The CDR3 has 15 amino acids. The CDR3 DNA sequence: TGTGCCAGCAGCGGAGCGACAGGGCTTGCAGATACGCAGTATTTT. Its translation: CASSGATGLADTQYF. Together with reference TRBV9 and TRBJ2-3, the CDR3 gives the full variable domain: DSGVTQTPKHLITATGQRVTLRCSPRSGDLSVYWYQQSLDQGLQFLIQYYNGEERAKGNILERFSAQQFPDLHSELNLSSLELGDSALYFCASSGATGLADTQYFGPGTRLTVL.

This chain links TRBV3-1 with TRBJ1-1, with TRBD1 matching over 7 bases. There are 12 residues in the CDR3. Per the germline V gene, CDR1 is LGHDT and CDR2 is YNNKEL (reference sequence). The CDR3 DNA is TGTGATCCGGGACAGTTGAACACTGAAGCTTTCTTT. Residues: CDPGQLNTEAFF.

This sequence joins TRBV24-1 and TRBJ2-4, with TRBD2 identical over 7 bases. Germline V lookup: CDR1 KGHDR, CDR2 SFDVKD. Trimming at V came to 4 bases and at J to 2 bases, leaving 13 bases not matched to a gene. The CDR3 has 18 residues. CDR3 nucleotides: TGTGCCACCAGTGAACCAAGCGGGACTGAGAATACCAAAAACATTCAGTACTTC. Protein sequence: CATSEPSGTENTKNIQYF.

The gene calls are TRBV15 and TRBJ2-7; the D is unclear. Germline values: CDR1 LNHNV, CDR2 YYDKDF (reference sequence). The CDR3 contains 13 residues. Trimming took off 0 bases at V and 7 bases at J, with 10 bases between the two ends. The CDR3 reads CATSREESREQYF. The CDR3 DNA sequence: TGTGCCACCAGCAGAGAGGAAAGTCGGGAGCAGTACTTC.

The genes are TRBV28 and TRBJ1-4; tentatively, D is TRBD1 (5 bases). The CDR3 contains 15 residues. The V end was cut by 5 bases, the J end by 7 bases, with 17 bases between. CDR1 and CDR2 from the germline V gene are MDHEN and SYDVKM. The CDR3 sequence: CASSPGYQGSEKLFF. The CDR3 DNA follows: TGTGCCAGCAGTCCTGGATATCAGGGAAGTGAAAAACTGTTTTTT.

The CDR3 DNA is TGTGCCAGCACCCCTGACAGGGCTGAAGGCGAAAAACTGTTTTTT. Protein sequence: CASTPDRAEGEKLFF. J is TRBJ1-4 and V is TRBV28; 7 bases map to TRBD1. The CDR3 contains 15 residues. With 7 bases clipped from V and 8 bases from J, the junction kept 13 bases outside the gene matches. Germline V gives CDR1 MDHEN, CDR2 SYDVKM. Filled out from reference TRBV28 and TRBJ1-4, the complete variable domain reads DVKVTQSSRYLVKRTGEKVFLECVQDMDHENMFWYRQDPGLGLRLIYFSYDVKMKEKGDIPEGYSVSREKKERFSLILESASTNQTSMYLCASTPDRAEGEKLFFGSGTQLSVL.

V is TRBV5-4 and J is TRBJ1-1; TRBD1 matches at 7 bases. CDR1 SGHNT and CDR2 YYREEE come from the germline V gene (reference sequence). The CDR3 consists of 15 residues. V gave up 6 bases and J gave up 1 base; unmatched junction bases: 9. CDR3 loop: CASISGGGKNTEAFF. CDR3 nucleotide sequence: TGTGCCAGCATCTCAGGGGGGGGCAAGAACACTGAAGCTTTCTTT.

DNA of the CDR3: TGTGCCAGCAGTTACTCGGGACTCCTCATGGGGAGCGGGGAGCTGTTTTTT. It is translated as CASSYSGLLMGSGELFF. The chain combines TRBV6-2 or TRBV6-3 with TRBJ2-2; TRBD2 might be the D (6 bases). The germline V gene encodes CDR1 MNHEY and CDR2 SVGEGT. This CDR3 is 17 amino acids long. Trimming took off 0 bases at V and 7 bases at J, with 18 bases between the two ends.

The rearrangement joins TRBV11-2 to TRBJ2-7; perhaps TRBD2 as D (6 bases). The CDR3 length is 17 residues. Trimming took off 5 bases at V and 0 bases at J, with 20 bases between the two ends. Germline-derived CDR1 and CDR2 are SGHAT and FQNNGV. Here the CDR3 DNA reads TGTGCCAGCAGCCCTATCCGACGGGGGAACAGCTCCTACGAGCAGTACTTC. It is translated as CASSPIRRGNSSYEQYF.

V and J are TRBV7-3 and TRBJ2-7, with TRBD1 matching 8 bases. The ends lost 4 bases at V and 2 bases at J; junction bases unmatched: 7. The CDR3 totals 15 residues. The germline V gene has CDR1 SGHTA and CDR2 FQGTGA. In DNA, the CDR3 is TGTGCCAGCAGCTCTCCGGGACAGGACACCTACGAGCAGTACTTC. The encoded protein is CASSSPGQDTYEQYF.

CDR3 loop: CSASPSSGWDGTQYF. As DNA, the CDR3 is TGCAGTGCGTCGCCCTCGTCGGGGTGGGATGGGACCCAGTACTTC. The J gene is TRBJ2-5, the V gene TRBV20-1; D might be TRBD2 (5 bases). In germline, CDR1 is DFQATT, CDR2 SNEGSKA (reference sequence). V was shortened by 6 bases and J by 7 bases, with 24 bases between the two germline ends. This CDR3 has 15 residues.